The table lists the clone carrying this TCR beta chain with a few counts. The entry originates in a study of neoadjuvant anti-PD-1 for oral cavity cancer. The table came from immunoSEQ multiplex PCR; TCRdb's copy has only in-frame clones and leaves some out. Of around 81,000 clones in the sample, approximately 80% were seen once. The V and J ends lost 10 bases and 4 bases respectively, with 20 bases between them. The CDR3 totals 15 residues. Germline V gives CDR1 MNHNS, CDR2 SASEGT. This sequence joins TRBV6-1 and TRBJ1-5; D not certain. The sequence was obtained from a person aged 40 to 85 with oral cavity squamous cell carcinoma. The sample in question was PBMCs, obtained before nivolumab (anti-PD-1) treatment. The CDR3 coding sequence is TGTGCCACCTCCCCTGCGGAGGTGTGGAATCAGCCCCAGCATTTT. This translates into CATSPAEVWNQPQHF.